Listed below are T cell receptor beta chains from one sample, sequenced in a study of control samples from healthy donors and cancer patients. Libraries were prepared by immunoSEQ multiplex PCR; TCRdb keeps only in-frame clonotypes and omits some of them. The sample lists about 200,000 clones, around 93% occurring once. The sample consisted of blood. The receptors were gathered from a man aged 30 to 39 in good health. Both conserved end residues are part of each CDR3. The D gene is left open where the match is weak. A row's size may be missing; if present it is once, few, many or a size class.

abundance,d_gene,j_gene,v_gene,CDR3aa,CDR3nt
NA,NA,TRBJ1-5,TRBV18,CASSPAGENQPQHF,TGTGCCAGCTCACCGGCGGGAGAAAATCAGCCCCAGCATTTT
NA,NA,TRBJ1-1,TRBV19,CASKRRDQMNTEAFF,TGTGCCAGTAAGAGGCGGGACCAGATGAACACTGAAGCTTTCTTT
once,NA,TRBJ1-6,TRBV2,CASLPGARANSPLHF,TGTGCCAGCCTTCCGGGGGCGCGTGCAAATTCACCCCTCCACTTT
NA,TRBD1,TRBJ2-7,TRBV2,CARDRVDSYEQYF,TGTGCCAGAGACAGGGTGGACTCCTACGAGCAGTACTTC
NA,TRBD1,TRBJ2-7,TRBV5-1,CASSLAGGPHEQYF,TGCGCCAGCAGCTTGGCAGGGGGTCCCCACGAGCAGTACTTC
once,NA,TRBJ2-7,TRBV11-2,CASSLARWGGVNEQYF,TGTGCCAGCAGCTTAGCCCGCTGGGGCGGTGTTAACGAGCAGTACTTC
NA,NA,TRBJ1-1,TRBV18,CASSQGRDTEAFF,TGTGCCAGCTCACAGGGCCGGGACACTGAAGCTTTCTTT
NA,TRBD1,TRBJ2-7,TRBV14,CASSETGTDYEQYF,TGTGCCAGCAGCGAAACCGGGACAGATTACGAGCAGTACTTC
once,TRBD1,TRBJ2-7,TRBV7-2,CASSFSGTGTYEQYF,TGTGCCAGCAGCTTCTCCGGGACAGGGACCTACGAGCAGTACTTC
NA,TRBD1,TRBJ2-1,TRBV6-6,CASSYRDRDNEQFF,TGTGCCAGCAGTTACAGGGACAGGGACAATGAGCAGTTCTTC
NA,NA,TRBJ1-1,TRBV6-6,CASSYSRGLEAFF,TGTGCCAGCAGTTACTCACGGGGTCTCGAAGCTTTCTTT
NA,NA,TRBJ2-7,TRBV6-5,CAIPGPRVDEQYF,TGTGCCATACCGGGACCACGTGTTGACGAGCAGTACTTC
NA,TRBD2,TRBJ2-3,TRBV19,CASRWALAGSDTQYF,TGTGCCAGTAGATGGGCGCTAGCGGGGTCAGATACGCAGTATTTT
NA,NA,TRBJ1-2,TRBV6-4,CASSKSPQGINYGYTF,TGTGCCAGCAGCAAGAGTCCTCAGGGGATAAACTATGGCTACACCTTC
NA,NA,TRBJ2-1,TRBV7-3,CASSLNPPNEQFF,TGTGCCAGCAGCTTAAATCCCCCGAATGAGCAGTTCTTC
once,NA,TRBJ2-3,TRBV19,CASSIDSDSTDTQYF,TGTGCCAGTAGTATAGATAGCGATAGCACAGATACGCAGTATTTT
NA,NA,TRBJ1-3,TRBV6-1,CASSELRGGWATIYF,TGTGCCAGCAGTGAACTCAGGGGAGGTTGGGCCACCATATATTTT
NA,NA,TRBJ1-1,TRBV3-1/TRBV3-2,CASSPSGGMNTEAFF,TGTGCCAGCAGCCCGAGCGGGGGGATGAACACTGAAGCTTTCTTT
NA,NA,TRBJ2-7,TRBV5-1,CASSTEAYEQYF,TGCGCCAGCAGCACGGAAGCCTACGAGCAGTACTTC
NA,TRBD1,TRBJ2-2,TRBV4-1,CASSQRDSRYTGELFF,TGCGCCAGCAGCCAACGGGACAGCCGGTACACCGGGGAGCTGTTTTTT
few,NA,TRBJ1-2,TRBV6-6,CASSYSETTSRGYTF,TGTGCCAGCAGTTACTCGGAGACGACCAGTCGTGGCTACACCTTC
NA,TRBD1,TRBJ1-2,TRBV7-9,CASNPGQGAGGYTF,TGTGCCAGCAACCCGGGACAGGGGGCTGGTGGCTACACCTTC
NA,NA,TRBJ2-1,TRBV7-8,CASSLGLAGNNEQFF,TGTGCCAGCAGCTTAGGGCTAGCCGGTAACAATGAGCAGTTCTTC
NA,TRBD2,TRBJ2-1,TRBV9,CASSVEAGGVYEQFF,TGTGCCAGCAGCGTAGAGGCGGGGGGCGTGTATGAGCAGTTCTTC
NA,NA,TRBJ1-2,TRBV12-3/TRBV12-4,CASSLGGGNGYTF,TGTGCCAGCAGTTTAGGAGGAGGTAATGGCTACACCTTC
NA,NA,TRBJ1-5,TRBV3-1/TRBV3-2,CASSLRYSNQPQHF,TGTGCCAGCAGCTTAAGATATAGCAATCAGCCCCAGCATTTT
NA,TRBD1,TRBJ2-7,TRBV7-9,CASSLGVGQGLFEQYF,TGTGCCAGCAGCTTAGGCGTGGGACAGGGGTTATTCGAGCAGTACTTC
NA,NA,TRBJ1-2,TRBV27,CASSLSSGFYGYTF,TGTGCCAGCAGTTTGAGCTCAGGGTTCTATGGCTACACCTTC
NA,NA,TRBJ2-1,TRBV19,CASSIGPEQFF,TGTGCCAGTAGTATAGGCCCGGAGCAGTTCTTC
NA,TRBD1,TRBJ2-1,TRBV4-1,CASKPWTGEANEQFF,TGCGCCAGCAAACCGTGGACAGGGGAGGCCAATGAGCAGTTCTTC
NA,NA,TRBJ2-1,TRBV28,CAHSLPSVGFEQFF,TGTGCCCACAGTTTGCCTAGCGTGGGTTTTGAGCAGTTCTTC
NA,NA,TRBJ1-2,TRBV19,CASSQAARLHGYTF,TGTGCCAGTAGTCAGGCGGCCCGCCTCCATGGCTACACCTTC
NA,NA,TRBJ1-6,TRBV19,CASSTTVSVRGTPLHF,TGTGCCAGTAGTACCACCGTATCAGTGAGGGGTACACCCCTCCACTTT
NA,TRBD2,TRBJ2-7,TRBV6-5,CASRPERGGAYEQYF,TGTGCCAGCAGACCCGAGCGGGGGGGAGCCTACGAGCAGTACTTC
few,NA,TRBJ1-5,TRBV5-1,CASSAGSNQPQHF,TGCGCCAGCAGCGCGGGGAGCAATCAGCCCCAGCATTTT
NA,TRBD1,TRBJ1-4,TRBV30,CAWSVMGQGNEKLFF,TGTGCCTGGAGTGTAATGGGACAGGGGAATGAAAAACTGTTTTTT
NA,NA,TRBJ2-7,TRBV29-1,CSATGPPGHIPYEQYF,TGCAGCGCAACAGGCCCACCGGGACACATACCCTACGAGCAGTACTTC
NA,NA,TRBJ1-2,TRBV9,CASSVASHTGKNYGYTF,TGTGCCAGCAGCGTGGCCTCCCACACAGGGAAAAACTATGGCTACACCTTC
NA,TRBD1,TRBJ1-6,TRBV24-1,CATRDRRPSQPLHF,TGTGCCACCAGGGACAGGCGACCCTCCCAACCCCTCCACTTT
NA,TRBD1,TRBJ1-2,TRBV18,CASSPEGQGASGYTF,TGTGCCAGCTCACCCGAGGGACAGGGGGCGAGCGGCTACACCTTC
NA,NA,TRBJ2-7,TRBV3-1/TRBV3-2,CASSQGSLEQYF,TGTGCCAGCAGCCAAGGTTCACTAGAGCAGTACTTC